Listed below are T cell receptor beta chains from one sample, sequenced in a study of T cell responses to AZD1222 COVID-19 vaccine. TCRdb's table, derived via immunoSEQ multiplex PCR, lists solely in-frame clones and lacks some. The sample lists roughly 150,000 clones; 75% to 90% were seen once. Sequences were derived from peripheral blood, sampled 28 days after the second AZD1222 dose. The source is an adult who received the AZD1222 COVID-19 vaccine. Each CDR3 is given with its conserved first and last residue. A D gene is named only where the DNA matches it firmly. Clone size is not always given. Where it is, it says once, few, many or a class for expanded clones.

V	D	J	size	CDR3	DNA
TRBV11-2	-	TRBJ2-3	-	CASSSLLVGDTDTQYF	TGTGCCAGCAGCTCTTTACTGGTGGGAGATACAGATACGCAGTATTTT
TRBV6-5	-	TRBJ1-6	few	CASLEVGGHNSPLHF	TGTGCCAGCCTAGAGGTGGGGGGTCATAATTCACCCCTCCACTTT
TRBV30	-	TRBJ1-2	-	CAWSHGGYTF	TGTGCCTGGAGTCACGGAGGCTACACCTTC
TRBV27	-	TRBJ1-5	-	CASSSRGAFNQPQHF	TGTGCCAGCAGTTCCCGGGGGGCGTTCAATCAGCCCCAGCATTTT
TRBV30	TRBD1	TRBJ1-6	-	CAWRGQGISPLHF	TGTGCCTGGCGGGGACAGGGAATTTCACCCCTCCACTTT
TRBV4-2	-	TRBJ1-1	-	CASSQDPNRNTEAFF	TGTGCCAGCAGCCAAGATCCCAACAGAAACACTGAAGCTTTCTTT
TRBV3-1/TRBV3-2	TRBD1	TRBJ1-4	once	CASSQRGQGGREKLFF	TGTGCCAGCAGCCAGAGGGGGCAGGGGGGACGAGAAAAACTGTTTTTT
TRBV19	-	TRBJ1-2	-	CASSLRRQVGNYGYTF	TGTGCCAGTAGTCTTAGGAGGCAGGTCGGGAACTATGGCTACACCTTC
TRBV7-9	-	TRBJ1-1	few	CASSLVVAGKDEAFF	TGTGCCAGCAGCTTAGTGGTCGCAGGTAAAGACGAAGCTTTCTTT
TRBV18	TRBD1	TRBJ2-7	-	CASPQGADRATYEQYF	TGTGCCAGCCCCCAGGGGGCCGACAGGGCGACCTACGAGCAGTACTTC
TRBV11-2	TRBD1	TRBJ1-2	once	CASSYYRGVGDYGYTF	TGTGCCAGCAGCTACTACAGGGGAGTGGGTGACTATGGCTACACCTTC